This T cell receptor (beta chain) comes out of a study of T cell responses to AZD1222 COVID-19 vaccine. Study-level information: Recipients boosted at about 4 weeks or about 12 weeks are pooled. Whole-study results and caveats: Along spike, vaccine-associated CD4 TCRs were found throughout, with dominance at 160-218 and 743-854. Mostly white British, mostly female donors; authors suggested clonal diversity may be underestimated.

CDR1 is KGHSH, CDR2 LQKENI, per germline. Trimming left V 3 bases short and J 9 bases short, with 17 bases between. The CDR3 contains 14 residues. Clones were sequenced by immunoSEQ multiplex PCR, and TCRdb holds only the in-frame ones, with some missing. The data show 98,000 or so clones, about 86% seen once. In the case of this clone: The antigen remains unidentified.

The sequence came from an adult in good health. This specimen was peripheral blood, taken on day 0 of AZD1222 vaccination. The chain couples TRBV18 to TRBJ1-1, with D tentatively TRBD1 (5 bases). CDR3 region: CASSPESGGFQAFF. For the CDR3, the DNA is TGTGCCAGCTCACCGGAGTCGGGGGGTTTCCAAGCTTTCTTT.